This paragraph reports one T cell receptor beta chain. These data come from a study of blood T cell repertoires in COVID-19. About the research overall: The study drew acute and convalescent COVID-19 samples from the United States, Italy and Spain. PBMCs, B-cell-depleted T cells, or T cells provided the cDNA or gDNA that made up the material.

This CDR3 spans 14 amino acids. Between the trimmed V and J ends, which lost 3 bases and 8 bases, there was a span of 13 bases. Germline CDR1 MDHEN, CDR2 SYDVKM. Profiled with immunoSEQ multiplex PCR; TCRdb holds only in-frame clones, not every one. The sample gives approximately 260,000 clones, roughly nine tenths of which show up once; 1.5% to 2% is in the top ten. Two negative PCRs, clearance, or symptom resolution characterized the recovered Cohort 3 donors. The sample consisted of PBMCs or T cells enriched from blood (not recorded which). This TCR was recovered from an older woman who had recovered from COVID-19. The chain is built from TRBV28 and TRBJ1-4; D uncertain. CDR3 in DNA: TGTGCCAGCAGTTTTCGGCGGTCTGGAGAAAAACTGTTTTTT. Protein: CASSFRRSGEKLFF.